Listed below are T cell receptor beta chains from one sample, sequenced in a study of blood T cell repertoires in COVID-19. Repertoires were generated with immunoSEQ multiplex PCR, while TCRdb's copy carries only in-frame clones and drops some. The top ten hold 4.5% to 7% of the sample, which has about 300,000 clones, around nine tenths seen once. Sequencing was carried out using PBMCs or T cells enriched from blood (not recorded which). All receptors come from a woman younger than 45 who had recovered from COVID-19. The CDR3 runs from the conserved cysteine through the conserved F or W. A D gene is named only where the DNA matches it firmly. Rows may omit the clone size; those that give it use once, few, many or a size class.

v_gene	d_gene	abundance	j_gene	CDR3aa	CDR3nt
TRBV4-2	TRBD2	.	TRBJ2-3	CASSQDGVAGGWSTDTQYF	TGTGCCAGCAGCCAAGATGGAGTAGCGGGGGGTTGGTCCACAGATACGCAGTATTTT
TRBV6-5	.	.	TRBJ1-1	CASSYLAGEAEAFF	TGTGCCAGCAGTTACCTCGCGGGGGAAGCTGAAGCTTTCTTT
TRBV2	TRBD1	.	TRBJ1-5	CASREGTGGNQPQHF	TGTGCCAGCAGAGAAGGGACAGGGGGGAATCAGCCCCAGCATTTT
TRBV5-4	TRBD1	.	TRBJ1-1	CASSFAGAGGTEAFF	TGTGCCAGCAGCTTCGCGGGTGCAGGGGGAACTGAAGCTTTCTTT
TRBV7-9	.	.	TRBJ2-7	CASSSLAGNYEQYF	TGTGCCAGCAGCTCACTAGCAGGCAACTACGAGCAGTACTTC
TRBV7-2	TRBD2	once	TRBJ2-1	CASSHSGGRTYNEQFF	TGTGCCAGCAGCCATAGCGGGGGCCGTACTTACAATGAGCAGTTCTTC
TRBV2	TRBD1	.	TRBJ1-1	CASSDWTGGSTEAFF	TGTGCCAGCAGTGACTGGACAGGGGGGAGCACTGAAGCTTTCTTT
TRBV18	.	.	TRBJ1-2	CASSPSQGSGYTF	TGTGCCAGCTCACCTTCACAGGGATCGGGCTACACCTTC
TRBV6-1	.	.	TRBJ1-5	CASSEAAVNQPQHF	TGTGCCAGCAGTGAAGCGGCAGTTAATCAGCCCCAGCATTTT
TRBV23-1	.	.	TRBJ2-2	CASSRGFQAGELFF	TGCGCCAGCAGCAGGGGATTCCAAGCCGGGGAGCTGTTTTTT
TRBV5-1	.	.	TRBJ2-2	CASKRDFNTGELFF	TGCGCCAGCAAACGGGACTTTAACACCGGGGAGCTGTTTTTT
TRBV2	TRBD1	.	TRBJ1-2	CATDREGYGYTF	TGTGCCACGGACAGGGAAGGTTATGGCTACACCTTC
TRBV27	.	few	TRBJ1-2	CASSPSITPNYGYTF	TGTGCCAGCAGTCCGTCCATAACACCTAACTATGGCTACACCTTC
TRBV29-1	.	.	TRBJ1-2	CSVEGGREYGYTF	TGCAGCGTTGAAGGGGGCCGGGAGTATGGCTACACCTTC
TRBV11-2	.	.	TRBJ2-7	CASGRSGTEIYEQYF	TGTGCCAGCGGGAGATCCGGGACTGAAATCTACGAGCAGTACTTC
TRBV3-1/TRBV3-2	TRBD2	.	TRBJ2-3	CASSQEGGSFLGTQYF	TGTGCCAGCAGCCAAGAGGGGGGGTCTTTTCTCGGTACGCAGTATTTT
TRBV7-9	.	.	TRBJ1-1	CASSLGDQGITEAFF	TGTGCCAGCAGCTTAGGTGACCAGGGGATCACTGAAGCTTTCTTT
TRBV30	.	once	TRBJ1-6	CAWSVSAKSVGSPLHF	TGTGCCTGGAGTGTGAGCGCCAAGTCCGTGGGTTCACCCCTCCACTTT
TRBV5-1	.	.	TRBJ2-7	CASSGSSYEQYF	TGCGCCAGCAGTGGTAGTTCCTACGAGCAGTACTTC
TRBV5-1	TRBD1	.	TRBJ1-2	CASSLGGGFYGYTF	TGCGCCAGCAGCTTGGGAGGGGGCTTCTATGGCTACACCTTC
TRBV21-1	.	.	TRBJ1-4	CASSHPPRGLTGEKLFF	TGTGCCAGCAGCCATCCGCCCAGGGGGCTGACCGGGGAAAAACTGTTTTTT
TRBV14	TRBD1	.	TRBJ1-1	CASSLRTGGNTEAFF	TGTGCCAGCAGTCTTCGGACAGGGGGGAACACTGAAGCTTTCTTT
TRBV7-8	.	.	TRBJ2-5	CASSRRAGEETQYF	TGTGCCAGCAGCCGGCGTGCAGGGGAAGAGACCCAGTACTTC
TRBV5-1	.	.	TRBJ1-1	CASSLGGRGTEAFF	TGCGCCAGCAGCTTGGGAGGAAGAGGCACTGAAGCTTTCTTT
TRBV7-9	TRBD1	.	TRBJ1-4	CASSKIPGTGLLKLFF	TGTGCCAGCAGCAAAATTCCCGGGACAGGGTTGCTAAAACTGTTTTTT
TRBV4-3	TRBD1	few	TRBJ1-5	CASSQDPGTGHQPQHF	TGCGCCAGCAGCCAAGATCCCGGGACAGGGCATCAGCCCCAGCATTTT
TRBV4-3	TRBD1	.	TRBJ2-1	CASSQDLGQSSYNEQFF	TGCGCCAGCAGCCAAGATCTGGGACAGTCGTCCTACAATGAGCAGTTCTTC
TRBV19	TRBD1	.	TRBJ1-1	CASGYETRGHGNTEAFF	TGTGCCAGTGGATACGAAACCAGGGGGCATGGGAACACTGAAGCTTTCTTT
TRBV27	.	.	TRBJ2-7	CASGTIGNEQYF	TGTGCCAGCGGCACGATCGGGAACGAGCAGTACTTC
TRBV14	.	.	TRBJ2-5	CASSHSETQYF	TGTGCCAGCAGCCATTCGGAGACCCAGTACTTC
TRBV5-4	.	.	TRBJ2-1	CASSVPGQDEQFF	TGTGCCAGCAGCGTCCCCGGTCAAGATGAGCAGTTCTTC
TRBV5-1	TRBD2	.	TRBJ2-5	CASSSSGGAETQYF	TGCGCCAGCAGCTCTAGCGGGGGGGCTGAGACCCAGTACTTC
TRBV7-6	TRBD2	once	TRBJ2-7	CASSYAGGYEQYF	TGTGCCAGCAGCTACGCGGGGGGATACGAGCAGTACTTC
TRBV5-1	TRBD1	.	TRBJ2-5	CASSPDRAETQYF	TGCGCCAGCAGCCCAGACAGGGCGGAGACCCAGTACTTC
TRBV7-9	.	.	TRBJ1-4	CASSLVGGTVKLFF	TGTGCCAGCAGCTTAGTCGGGGGAACTGTAAAACTGTTTTTT
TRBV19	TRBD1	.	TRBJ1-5	CASNDRAGQPQHF	TGTGCCAGTAACGACAGGGCCGGTCAGCCCCAGCATTTT
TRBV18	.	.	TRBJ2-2	CASSPTVITNTGELFF	TGTGCCAGCTCACCAACGGTTATTACGAACACCGGGGAGCTGTTTTTT
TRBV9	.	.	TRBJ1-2	CASSREGGYTF	TGTGCCAGCAGCCGGGAGGGAGGCTACACCTTC
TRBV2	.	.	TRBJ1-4	CAEGGTNEKLFF	TGTGCCGAAGGAGGCACAAATGAAAAACTGTTTTTT
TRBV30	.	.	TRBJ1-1	CAWSPTGGKNTEAFF	TGTGCCTGGAGTCCGACGGGGGGCAAGAACACTGAAGCTTTCTTT
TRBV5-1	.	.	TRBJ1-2	CASSSRGDNYGYTF	TGCGCCAGCAGCTCCAGGGGCGATAACTATGGCTACACCTTC
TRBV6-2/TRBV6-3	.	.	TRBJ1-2	CASSLTKGPNYGYTF	TGTGCCAGCAGTTTGACCAAGGGGCCTAACTATGGCTACACCTTC